Listed below are T cell receptor beta chains from one sample, sequenced in a study of type 1 regulatory T cells. TCRdb redid the calling of the reads with MiXCR, one entry per CDR3 protein. The top ten hold 7.5% to 8.5% of the sample, which has about 71,000 distinct CDR3 sequences, about a fifth seen once. Their specific antigens are unknown. Sequenced sample: cultured type 1 regulatory T (Tr1) cells, either the whole culture or a sorted fraction (not recorded which). These receptor sequences come from a human donor in good health. CDR3s include the opening cysteine and the closing phenylalanine or tryptophan. A D gene is named only where the DNA matches it firmly. Clone size appears in some rows only: once, few, many, or a class for an expanded clone.

TRBJ2-7 TRBV6-2/TRBV6-3 - - CASRTSSPYEQYF TGTGCCAGCCGGACATCGAGCCCCTACGAGCAGTACTTC
TRBJ2-1 TRBV20-1 - - CSARAGVGTDTQFF TGCAGTGCTAGAGCGGGAGTTGGCACAGATACGCAGTTCTTC
TRBJ2-7 TRBV30 - - CAWSGPYEQYF TGTGCCTGGAGTGGCCCCTACGAGCAGTACTTC
TRBJ2-5 TRBV5-6 - few CASSLRGIATQYF TGTGCCAGCAGCTTGAGGGGAATAGCGACCCAGTACTTC
TRBJ2-1 TRBV5-4 TRBD2 - CASSSVTSGRYTQFF TGTGCCAGCAGCTCAGTGACTAGCGGGAGGTATACGCAGTTCTTC
TRBJ2-1 TRBV30 - many CAWSPQDEQFF TGTGCCTGGAGCCCCCAAGATGAGCAGTTCTTC
TRBJ2-1 TRBV9 TRBD2 few CASSVASGRGLNEQFF TGTGCCAGCAGCGTAGCTAGCGGGAGGGGTCTCAATGAGCAGTTCTTC
TRBJ2-2 TRBV25-1 - once CASSELGPNTGELFF TGTGCCAGCAGTGAATTGGGGCCGAACACCGGGGAGCTGTTTTTT
TRBJ1-2 TRBV29-1 - once CSVRRQANYGYTF TGCAGCGTTCGACGTCAAGCTAACTATGGCTACACCTTC
TRBJ2-6 TRBV18 - few CASSPSSRSGANVLTF TGTGCCAGCTCACCCAGCTCTCGCTCTGGGGCCAACGTCCTGACTTTC
TRBJ2-2 TRBV6-5 - few CASSYSVSGNTGELFF TGTGCCAGCAGTTACTCGGTCAGCGGGAACACCGGGGAGCTGTTTTTT
TRBJ2-5 TRBV6-1 - few CASSGGLVVETQYF TGTGCCAGCAGTGGAGGACTCGTAGTGGAGACCCAGTACTTC
TRBJ1-1 TRBV5-1 - many CASSLDHGPTSRTEAFF TGCGCCAGCAGCTTGGACCACGGACCGACTTCCCGTACTGAAGCTTTCTTT
TRBJ2-5 TRBV20-1 - medium-sized CSASGSGGETQYF TGCAGTGCTAGCGGGAGTGGAGGGGAGACCCAGTACTTC
TRBJ2-2 TRBV24-1 - - CATRRSGTGELFF TGTGCCACCAGGAGGTCGGGGACCGGGGAGCTGTTTTTT
TRBJ1-5 TRBV28 - - CASRPGRRPQHF TGTGCCAGCAGGCCGGGCCGCCGGCCCCAGCATTTT
TRBJ2-1 TRBV25-1 - few CASSPKGGIRNEQFF TGTGCCAGCAGTCCAAAGGGCGGGATTAGGAATGAGCAGTTCTTC
TRBJ2-3 TRBV6-6 - - CASIPPSTDTQYF TGTGCCAGCATTCCCCCCAGCACAGATACGCAGTATTTT
TRBJ2-1 TRBV5-1 - many CASSLYHGENEQFF TGCGCCAGCAGCTTGTACCATGGGGAGAATGAGCAGTTCTTC
TRBJ2-2 TRBV7-2 TRBD2 few CASSLIKTSSNTGELFF TGTGCCAGCAGCTTGATTAAGACTAGCTCGAACACCGGGGAGCTGTTTTTT
TRBJ2-2 TRBV5-1 - many CASSLGTLGTGELFF TGCGCCAGCAGCCTCGGGACGCTGGGCACCGGGGAGCTGTTTTTT
TRBJ2-1 TRBV12-3/TRBV12-4 - - CASSSDGTPQQFF TGTGCCAGCAGCTCGGACGGGACCCCTCAGCAGTTCTTC
TRBJ1-2 TRBV14 TRBD1 - CASSPADRGYGYTF TGTGCCAGCAGCCCCGCGGACAGGGGCTATGGCTACACCTTC
TRBJ2-1 TRBV7-8 TRBD2 few CASSRITSAHNEQFF TGTGCCAGCAGCCGTATCACTAGCGCCCACAATGAGCAGTTCTTC
TRBJ2-1 TRBV5-4 TRBD2 few CASSLRLAGGGDEQFF TGTGCCAGCAGCCTCCGACTAGCGGGAGGTGGAGATGAGCAGTTCTTC
TRBJ2-1 TRBV5-6 - few CASSFQANEQFF TGTGCCAGCAGCTTCCAAGCCAATGAGCAGTTCTTC
TRBJ2-1 TRBV27 - once CASSPRAPLGDEQFF TGTGCCAGCAGCCCCCGGGCCCCTCTTGGGGATGAGCAGTTCTTC
TRBJ1-5 TRBV6-1 TRBD1 few CASGRTGTGWQPQHF TGTGCCAGCGGTCGGACTGGGACAGGGTGGCAGCCCCAGCATTTT
TRBJ2-1 TRBV24-1 - - CATRRAEYNEQFF TGTGCCACCAGGAGGGCCGAGTACAATGAGCAGTTCTTC
TRBJ1-5 TRBV28 - - CASSPEGGGDQPQHF TGTGCCAGCAGTCCCGAGGGGGGGGGAGATCAGCCCCAGCATTTT
TRBJ2-1 TRBV10-2 TRBD2 - CASSAGLGSSKSSYNEQFF TGCGCCAGCAGTGCGGGACTAGGGTCTTCCAAAAGCTCCTACAATGAGCAGTTCTTC
TRBJ1-2 TRBV7-2 - few CASSPQGKGRAGYGYTF TGTGCCAGCAGCCCGCAAGGGAAGGGTAGGGCTGGCTATGGCTACACCTTC
TRBJ1-6 TRBV28 TRBD1 many CASSPGGENSPLHF TGTGCCAGCAGTCCAGGGGGGGAGAATTCACCCCTCCACTTT
TRBJ1-5 TRBV30 - few CAWSVRGQGDSQPQHF TGTGCCTGGAGTGTACGCGGGCAGGGAGATAGTCAGCCCCAGCATTTT
TRBJ1-2 TRBV28 - few CASSLLGENYGYTF TGTGCCAGCAGTTTATTGGGAGAGAACTATGGCTACACCTTC
TRBJ1-2 TRBV12-3/TRBV12-4 - few CASKRSPVYGYTF TGTGCCAGCAAGAGGTCGCCCGTGTATGGCTACACCTTC
TRBJ2-2 TRBV30 - - CAWSGKGIGTGELFF TGTGCCTGGAGTGGTAAGGGGATAGGCACCGGGGAGCTGTTTTTT
TRBJ1-2 TRBV6-5 TRBD1 - CASSPGTGTGLLNGYTF TGTGCCAGCAGTCCTGGTACCGGGACAGGTCTTTTGAATGGCTACACCTTC
TRBJ1-1 TRBV18 - - CASSPSGSTEAFF TGTGCCAGCTCACCATCGGGGAGCACTGAAGCTTTCTTT
TRBJ2-3 TRBV3-1 - - CASSRSGPRDTQYF TGTGCCAGCAGTCGTAGCGGCCCCCGAGATACGCAGTATTTT
TRBJ1-3 TRBV30 - few CAWSVLGNTIYF TGTGCCTGGAGTGTACTTGGAAACACCATATATTTT
TRBJ2-6 TRBV30 TRBD1 few CARDRTGGASGANVLTF TGTGCCCGGGACCGGACAGGGGGCGCTTCTGGGGCCAACGTCCTGACTTTC